These 15 T cell receptor beta chains came from one sample sequenced in a study of CD8+CD57+ T cells in acquired aplastic anemia. TCR beta VDJ and CDR3 profiles were obtained from a genomic DNA template. Via MiXCR, TCRdb re-called the reads, giving one row per CDR3 protein. The sample lists around 160,000 distinct CDR3 sequences; 45% to 55% were seen once. Patients chosen for sequencing had shown CD8+CD57+ cell expansion by flow cytometry. The sequenced material came from sorted CD4+, CD8+, or CD8+CD57+ T cells (not recorded which) from PBMCs. Receptor source: a human donor with aplastic anemia.

In this sample, this clonotype turned up once. V is TRBV12-3 or TRBV12-4 and J is TRBJ1-1; D is perhaps TRBD1 (6 bases). Trimming removed 6 bases from V and 3 bases from J, with 17 bases in between. This CDR3 has 15 amino acids. The CDR3 DNA reads TGTGCCAGCAGCCTAAGGGGGAGCGGGGACACTGAAGCTTTCTTT. It codes for CASSLRGSGDTEAFF.

J is TRBJ1-1 and V is TRBV19; D unclear. V was shortened by 5 bases and J by 8 bases, with 15 bases between the two germline ends. From germline, CDR1 is LNHDA and CDR2 SQIVND (reference sequence). The CDR3 loop spans 13 amino acids. CDR3 amino acids: CASSSAGLGEAFF. CDR3 DNA: TGTGCCAGTAGTTCGGCTGGACTGGGGGAAGCTTTCTTT.

A note on this clonotype: Its ends do not fully match the called genes, so a read error is possible. V usage is TRBV7-8 and J usage is TRBJ1-2; D is ambiguous. The V gene's germline CDR1 is SGHVS and CDR2 FQNEAQ. CDR3 size: 10 residues. CDR3 DNA sequence: TGTGCCTGCAGCCCGGGTGGTGACACCTTC. Translation gives CACSPGGDTF.

The CDR3 DNA sequence: TGCGCCAGCAGCGCCTTTCCGGGACAGGGGTTGTTGAACACTGAAGCTTTCTTT. This gives the protein CASSAFPGQGLLNTEAFF. The chain uses TRBV5-1 and TRBJ1-1, with 10 bases fitting TRBD1. V shed 4 bases, J shed 0 bases, and the junction held 12 bases outside the gene matches. Germline-derived CDR1 and CDR2 are SGHRS and YFSETQ. This CDR3 contains 18 residues.

This clonotype was seen a handful of times. The chain uses TRBV20-1 and TRBJ1-2; possibly TRBD1 for D (6 bases). Germline CDR1 reads DFQATT; CDR2 reads SNEGSKA (reference sequence). The CDR3 contains 12 residues. Deletions cut 1 base from V and 6 bases from J, with 9 bases between. The CDR3 coding sequence is TGCAGTGCTAGAGGCAGGGGAGATGGCTACACCTTC. It yields the protein CSARGRGDGYTF.

The chain employs TRBV19 and TRBJ1-1; D possibly corresponds to TRBD1 (6 bases). This CDR3 has 13 residues. The V gene lost 3 bases and the J gene lost 5 bases, with 10 bases spanning the gap. The germline V gene has CDR1 LNHDA and CDR2 SQIVND (reference sequence). The CDR3 reads CASSIVGGTEAFF. CDR3 sequence (DNA): TGTGCCAGTAGTATTGTAGGGGGTACTGAAGCTTTCTTT.

This clonotype was counted only a few times. The chain couples TRBV2 to TRBJ2-6; D is uncertain. Trimming took 8 bases from V and 1 from J, leaving 9 bases between them. The CDR3 length is 14 residues. CDR1 SNHLY and CDR2 FYNNEI come from the germline V gene. The CDR3: CASFSFSGANVLTF. CDR3 sequence (DNA): TGTGCCAGCTTTTCATTTTCTGGGGCCAACGTCCTGACTTTC.

The DNA of the CDR3 is TGCGCCAGCAGCCACGATACACGCGCAGGGAGATTGGGCTATGGCTACACCTTC. It codes for CASSHDTRAGRLGYGYTF. This rearrangement joins TRBV4-1 to TRBJ1-2; D may be TRBD1 (5 bases). CDR1 is MGHRA and CDR2 is YSYEKL in the germline V gene. This CDR3 region has 18 residues. Trimming shortened V by 3 bases and J by 4 bases, and 24 bases separated the two germline ends.

The CDR3 region has the DNA TGCGCCAGCAGTGAGTCGAGGGCTTCACCCCTCCACTTT. This sequence encodes CASSESRASPLHF. This chain uses TRBV10-2 with TRBJ1-6; no reliable D call. Per germline, CDR1 WSHSY and CDR2 SAAADI. The V end was cut by 0 bases, the J end by 9 bases, with 6 bases between. CDR3 length: 13 amino acids.

This clonotype showed up many times. The chain carries TRBV6-4 and TRBJ2-1, with TRBD2 matching 8 bases. V trimming: 8 bases; J trimming: 6 bases; junction bases outside the gene matches: 9. The CDR3 consists of 14 residues. Germline CDR1 is MRHNA and CDR2 is SNTAGT. The CDR3: CASSLAGSLNEQFF. CDR3 DNA: TGTGCCAGCTCCCTAGCGGGCTCACTCAATGAGCAGTTCTTC.

This chain joins TRBV19 and TRBJ2-7; D is possibly TRBD1 or TRBD2 (6 bases each). The CDR3 contains 13 residues. The V and J ends lost 7 bases and 6 bases respectively, with 16 bases between them. Germline CDR1 and CDR2: LNHDA and SQIVND (reference sequence). The CDR3 loop is CASNGGGLGEQYF. CDR3 nucleotides: TGTGCCAGTAATGGAGGGGGGTTAGGCGAGCAGTACTTC.

This clonotype has at least ten counts. V and J are TRBV19 and TRBJ1-3, with unresolved D. Germline V CDR1 and CDR2: LNHDA, SQIVND (reference sequence). This CDR3 spans 16 amino acids. Trimming removed 3 bases from V and 2 bases from J, with 14 bases in between. The DNA of the CDR3 is TGTGCCAGTAGTATTGCAGCAGCTAGGCCTGGAAACACCATATATTTT. Its protein is CASSIAAARPGNTIYF.

This chain joins TRBV19 and TRBJ1-1; 7 bases match TRBD1. This CDR3 is built from 17 residues. Germline CDR1 and CDR2: LNHDA and SQIVND (reference sequence). After removal of 5 bases from V and 4 bases from J, the junction contained 16 bases not matched to a gene. Here the CDR3 reads CASSPMTRGGILTEAFF. CDR3 nucleotides: TGTGCCAGTAGTCCGATGACCAGGGGGGGCATTCTCACTGAAGCTTTCTTT.

The sample holds one count of this clonotype. This sequence joins TRBV5-1 and TRBJ2-1; 10 bases map to TRBD2. Per the germline V gene, CDR1 is SGHRS and CDR2 is YFSETQ. The CDR3 extends over 15 amino acids. Trimming took 2 bases from V and 10 from J; bases not matched to a gene: 9. CDR3 amino acids: CASSFESGGAKEQFF. CDR3 nucleotides: TGCGCCAGCAGCTTTGAAAGCGGGGGGGCAAAGGAGCAGTTCTTC.

This clonotype was recorded many times. The chain combines TRBV5-4 with TRBJ1-1; D not certain. Germline lookup yields CDR1 SGHNT and CDR2 YYREEE (reference sequence). The V gene lost 0 bases and the J gene lost 6 bases, with 12 bases spanning the gap. The CDR3 has 14 amino acids. The CDR3 sequence is CASSLGRGQAEAFF. The CDR3 DNA reads TGTGCCAGCAGCTTGGGGCGGGGTCAAGCTGAAGCTTTCTTT.